Each of the 23 T cell receptor beta chains below was sequenced from the same sample in a study of human T cells and chemical hapten exposure (dated by TCRdb to about 2021). Library generation was performed with RACE. The sequencing machine was a NextSeq 500. TCRdb's own reprocessing of the public reads used fastp at Q25 and MiXCR and kept productive beta chains. Each entry merges the rows of one CDR3 protein and shows their most common DNA and genes. The sample table records over 60,000 distinct CDR3 sequences; around a tenth of these occur just once. The ten biggest clones cover 6.8% of the sample. The label giving this sample's time point can be read as: patch test 2, 6 weeks after DPC sensitization. Sample treatment or condition, as interpreted from the label and publication: therapeutic diphenylcyclopropenone sensitization with weekly scalp DPC. The sample in question was whole blood, obtained in connection with sensitization to the hapten diphenylcyclopropenone (DPC). The receptors were gathered from a woman in her forties or fifties with alopecia areata. Some clones in this sample may be carry-over from other donors' samples.

The V call is TRBV18, the J call TRBJ1-1; D ambiguous. The CDR3 loop spans 14 amino acids. Trimming removed 3 bases at V and 0 bases at J, with 8 bases between. The germline V gene has CDR1 KGHSH and CDR2 LQKENI. The CDR3 sequence is CASSPLDLNTEAFF. Here the CDR3 DNA reads TGTGCCAGCTCACCGTTAGACTTGAACACTGAAGCTTTCTTT. Drawing the rest from reference TRBV18 and TRBJ1-1, the complete variable domain is NAGVMQNPRHLVRRRGQEARLRCSPMKGHSHVYWYRQLPEEGLKFMVYLQKENIIDESGMPKERFSAEFPKEGPSILRIQQVVRGDSAAYFCASSPLDLNTEAFFGQGTRLTVV.

This clonotype has ten or more counts. J is TRBJ1-2 and V is TRBV3-1; 10 nucleotides match TRBD1. Germline-derived CDR1 and CDR2 are LGHDT and YNNKEL (reference sequence). The CDR3 runs 14 residues. V gave up 3 bases and J gave up 8 bases; unmatched junction bases: 6. The CDR3 nucleotides read TGTGCCAGCAGCCAGTGGGGACAGGGGAACGGCTACACCTTC. It is translated as CASSQWGQGNGYTF.

The V call is TRBV29-1, the J call TRBJ1-1; D might be TRBD1 (6 bases). The germline V and J ends were trimmed by 8 bases and 5 bases, with 15 bases remaining between them. The germline V gene encodes CDR1 SQVTM and CDR2 ANQGSEA. This CDR3 spans 12 amino acids. The CDR3 bases are TGCAGCTCGGGACACCACCTGACTGAAGCTTTCTTT. This sequence encodes CSSGHHLTEAFF.

This clonotype turned up a few times. The gene calls are TRBV9 and TRBJ2-3; no firm D call. Between the trimmed V and J ends, which lost 0 bases and 1 base, there was a span of 6 bases. This CDR3 comprises 14 residues. Germline-derived CDR1 and CDR2 are SGDLS and YYNGEE. DNA for the CDR3: TGTGCCAGCAGCGTAGAGGCTCGCACAGATACGCAGTATTTT. It codes for CASSVEARTDTQYF.

This sequence joins TRBV20-1 and TRBJ2-3; D uncertain. V lost 3 bases and J 0 bases, leaving 4 bases between the germline ends. The germline V gene has CDR1 DFQATT and CDR2 SNEGSKA (reference sequence). This CDR3 spans 12 amino acids. The CDR3 loop is CSASGSTDTQYF. DNA of the CDR3: TGCAGTGCTAGCGGAAGCACAGATACGCAGTATTTT.

This clonotype appeared many times. The J gene is TRBJ2-7, the V gene TRBV5-1, with 7 positions matching TRBD1. This CDR3 is 13 amino acids long. V was clipped by 4 bases and J by 2 bases; unmatched bases: 3. Germline CDR1 and CDR2: SGHRS and YFSETQ. This chain's CDR3 is CASSGGQTYEQYF. CDR3 sequence (DNA): TGCGCCAGCAGCGGGGGACAGACCTACGAGCAGTACTTC.

Many counts were recorded for this clonotype. The CDR3 nucleotides are TGCAGCGGTGTTACAGGGTCTAATGAAAAACTGTTTTTT. Its protein is CSGVTGSNEKLFF. The V gene is TRBV29-1, the J gene TRBJ1-4; a possible D gene is TRBD1 (6 bases). V dropped 7 bases and J dropped 3 bases, with 12 bases sitting between them. The germline V gene has CDR1 SQVTM and CDR2 ANQGSEA. The CDR3 totals 13 residues.

Worth noting for this clonotype: With a much larger clone just one base away, this may be a read error. The chain joins TRBV7-9 to TRBJ2-3; D not certain. Germline V CDR1 and CDR2: SEHNR, FQNEAQ (reference sequence). The V and J ends lost 2 bases and 4 bases respectively, with 16 bases between them. This CDR3 contains 16 residues. CDR3 sequence (DNA): TGTGCCAGCAGCTTAACCCGGTTGCTCAGCGCAGATACGCAGTATTTT. It specifies CASSLTRLLSADTQYF. Based on the CDR3 plus reference TRBV7-9 and TRBJ2-3, the full variable domain is DTGVSQNPRHKITKRGQNVTFRCDPISEHNRLYWYRQTLGQGPEFLTYFQNEAQLEKSRLLSDRFSAERPKGSFSTLEIQRTEQGDSAMYLCASSLTRLLSADTQYFGPGTRLTVL.

This clonotype was picked up a small number of times. The gene calls are TRBV20-1 and TRBJ1-1, with D hard to call. The germline CDR1 and CDR2 sequences are DFQATT and SNEGSKA (reference sequence). Trimming shortened V by 5 bases and J by 3 bases, and 10 bases separated the two germline ends. This CDR3 comprises 12 residues. CDR3 DNA sequence: TGCAGTGCTGCGAGGGTTGACACTGAAGCTTTCTTT. Translated, it gives CSAARVDTEAFF.

Concerning this clonotype itself: A read error may account for a junction end that differs from germline. In nucleotides, the CDR3 is TGTGCCAGCAGGTTAGGGGGCGGTGAGCAGTTCTTC. Its translation: CASRLGGGEQFF. V usage is TRBV7-9 and J usage is TRBJ2-1; 7 bases are shared with TRBD1. There are 12 residues in the CDR3. Germline V gene sequence: CDR1 SEHNR, CDR2 FQNEAQ (reference sequence).

This clonotype has at least ten counts. CDR3 in DNA: TGTGCCAGCAGCTTAGAGGGGCCCCTCAGGGATACGCAGTATTTT. Its protein product is CASSLEGPLRDTQYF. The rearrangement links TRBV7-6 to TRBJ2-3; D might be TRBD1 (5 bases). Trimming shortened V by 1 base and J by 6 bases, and 14 bases separated the two germline ends. Germline V lookup: CDR1 SGHVS, CDR2 FNYEAQ. The CDR3 runs 15 residues.

This clonotype was detected a few times. V is TRBV7-8 and J is TRBJ1-5; D is undetermined. Germline assignment: CDR1 SGHVS and CDR2 FQNEAQ. V was shortened by 6 bases and J by 3 bases, with 9 bases between the two germline ends. The CDR3 is 13 residues long. CDR3 amino acids: CASSNGYNQPQHF. The DNA for the CDR3 is TGTGCCAGCAGTAATGGCTACAATCAGCCCCAGCATTTT. The full variable domain, in which reference TRBV7-8 and TRBJ1-5 provide the parts outside the CDR3, is GAGVSQSPRYKVAKRGQDVALRCDPISGHVSLFWYQQALGQGPEFLTYFQNEAQLDKSGLPSDRFFAERPEGSVSTLKIQRTQQEDSAVYLCASSNGYNQPQHFGDGTRLSIL.

In this sample, this clonotype turned up many times. The chain couples TRBV20-1 to TRBJ2-1; 7 bases agree with TRBD2. From germline, CDR1 is DFQATT and CDR2 SNEGSKA (reference sequence). The CDR3 sequence is 16 residues long. With 6 bases clipped from V and 3 bases from J, the junction kept 14 bases outside the gene matches. CDR3 amino acids: CSAQAPLGGSYNEQFF. The CDR3 coding sequence is TGCAGTGCCCAAGCCCCTCTGGGCGGGAGCTACAATGAGCAGTTCTTC.

This clonotype was found many times. This rearrangement joins TRBV20-1 to TRBJ1-1, with 10 bases matching TRBD1. The CDR3 totals 20 residues. Germline values: CDR1 DFQATT, CDR2 SNEGSKA (reference sequence). After removal of 0 bases from V and 5 bases from J, the junction contained 21 bases not matched to a gene. CDR3 region: CSARDLGFGTGAWGTTEAFF. The CDR3, as DNA: TGCAGTGCTAGAGACCTGGGGTTCGGGACAGGGGCATGGGGGACTACTGAAGCTTTCTTT.

This clonotype was recorded only once. A read error may explain this, as a much larger clone is one base away. The rearrangement links TRBV12-3 or TRBV12-4 to TRBJ1-1; TRBD1 might be the D (5 bases). The CDR3 covers 13 residues. The V end was cut by 6 bases, the J end by 4 bases, with 12 bases between. CDR3 coding DNA: TGTGCCAGCAGCCACGACAGTAGCACTGAAGCTTTCTTT. It yields the protein CASSHDSSTEAFF.

This clonotype was seen many times. This chain uses TRBV6-5 with TRBJ2-6; 8 positions match TRBD1. Germline CDR1 reads MNHEY; CDR2 reads SVGAGI. Unmatched junction bases numbered 4, after V lost 6 bases and J lost 0 bases. The length of the CDR3 is 16 residues. CDR3 DNA: TGTGCCAGCAGAAGGACAGGGAGCTCTGGGGCCAACGTCCTGACTTTC. It is translated as CASRRTGSSGANVLTF.

This clonotype was recorded many times. The rearrangement uses TRBV7-9 and TRBJ2-3, with D possibly being TRBD1 (5 bases). Germline V gives CDR1 SEHNR, CDR2 FQNEAQ (reference sequence). CDR3 size: 16 residues. V shed 1 base and J shed 1 base, with 12 bases lying between them. The CDR3 DNA is TGTGCCAGCAGCTTAGAGGCAGGGTCGGGCACAGATACGCAGTATTTT. Residues: CASSLEAGSGTDTQYF.

Of note for this clonotype: A much larger clone differs by one base, so this may be a read error. The gene calls are TRBV19 and TRBJ1-5, with D perhaps TRBD1 (5 bases). V gave up 8 bases and J gave up 7 bases, with 15 bases separating them. Germline CDR1 reads LNHDA; CDR2 reads SQIVND (reference sequence). The CDR3 consists of 13 residues. The CDR3 loop reads CASWDWGVQPQHF. The CDR3 DNA follows: TGTGCCAGTTGGGACTGGGGTGTCCAGCCCCAGCATTTT.

The genes are TRBV5-1 and TRBJ1-1; 9 positions agree with TRBD1. Germline values: CDR1 SGHRS, CDR2 YFSETQ. The CDR3 contains 12 residues. V was pared by 2 bases and J by 12 bases, with 5 bases of the junction left unmatched. This CDR3 is CASSFGDRETFF. The CDR3, as DNA: TGCGCCAGCAGCTTCGGGGACAGGGAGACTTTCTTT.

This clonotype came up many times. The chain has TRBV11-2 and TRBJ2-1, with TRBD2 identical over 7 bases. Germline loops: CDR1 SGHAT, CDR2 FQNNGV. The length of the CDR3 is 14 residues. V gave up 5 bases and J gave up 6 bases; unmatched junction bases: 7. CDR3 in DNA: TGTGCCAGCAGCCAGCCAGGACTAGTCAATGAGCAGTTCTTC. It specifies CASSQPGLVNEQFF.

The chain employs TRBV7-9 and TRBJ2-1; D call uncertain. Trimming removed 5 bases at V and 6 bases at J, with 8 bases between. From germline, CDR1 is SEHNR and CDR2 FQNEAQ (reference sequence). The CDR3 loop spans 12 amino acids. The CDR3 protein is CASSPLSNEQFF. In nucleotides, the CDR3 is TGTGCCAGCAGCCCCTTGAGCAATGAGCAGTTCTTC.

This clonotype occurred many times. The chain links TRBV29-1 to TRBJ1-1; the D is unclear. CDR1 is SQVTM and CDR2 is ANQGSEA in the germline V gene. The CDR3 length is 13 residues. Between the trimmed V and J ends, which lost 6 bases and 1 base, there was a span of 12 bases. The DNA for the CDR3 is TGCAGCGTCGCTATTACGGGGAACACTGAAGCTTTCTTT. It codes for CSVAITGNTEAFF. The full variable domain, rest sourced from reference TRBV29-1 and TRBJ1-1, is SAVISQKPSRDICQRGTSLTIQCQVDSQVTMMFWYRQQPGQSLTLIATANQGSEATYESGFVIDKFPISRPNLTFSTLTVSNMSPEDSSIYLCSVAITGNTEAFFGQGTRLTVV.

The chain recombines TRBV5-1 with TRBJ2-5, with D perhaps matching TRBD1 or TRBD2 (5 bases each). With 5 bases removed from V and 0 bases from J, the gap between germline ends came to 11 bases. The germline V gene has CDR1 SGHRS and CDR2 YFSETQ. This CDR3 region has 14 residues. The CDR3 nucleotides read TGCGCCAGCAGAAGTGGGACCCACCAAGAGACCCAGTACTTC. Residues: CASRSGTHQETQYF. Full variable domain (rest looked up from reference TRBV5-1 and TRBJ2-5): KAGVTQTPRYLIKTRGQQVTLSCSPISGHRSVSWYQQTPGQGLQFLFEYFSETQRNKGNFPGRFSGRQFSNSRSEMNVSTLELGDSALYLCASRSGTHQETQYFGPGTRLLVL.